This passage covers 22 T cell receptor beta chains from one sample sequenced in a study of blood T cell repertoires in COVID-19. Repertoires were generated with immunoSEQ multiplex PCR, while TCRdb's copy carries only in-frame clones and drops some. The sample has some 150,000 clones, about 88% seen once. Sample: peripheral blood. These receptors were taken from a human donor in a cohort sampled during active COVID-19.

V and J are TRBV19 and TRBJ2-1; TRBD2 matches 10 bases. The CDR3 runs to 16 residues. V was clipped by 5 bases and J by 2 bases; unmatched bases: 6. Germline CDR1 and CDR2: LNHDA and SQIVND (reference sequence). CDR3 amino acids: CASSPRTSGPYNEQFF. CDR3 in DNA: TGTGCCAGTAGTCCGCGGACTAGCGGTCCCTACAATGAGCAGTTCTTC.

V is TRBV23-1 and J is TRBJ2-2; TRBD1 matches at 9 bases. TRBV23-1 is an open reading frame whose function is uncertain. J gave up 4 bases and V 2 bases, and 8 bases lay outside the gene matches. The CDR3 consists of 17 residues. The DNA for the CDR3 is TGCGCCAGCAGTCAACCCCCGGGACAGGGAAGCACCGGGGAGCTGTTTTTT. Amino acid sequence: CASSQPPGQGSTGELFF.

This chain connects TRBV10-1 to TRBJ1-1; 9 bases agree with TRBD1. V was pared by 6 bases and J by 0 bases, with 23 bases of the junction left unmatched. The length of the CDR3 is 21 residues. Looked up from germline, CDR1 is WNHNN and CDR2 is SYGVQD (reference sequence). This chain's CDR3 is CASSDPWDRDPERVMNTEAFF. Written as DNA, the CDR3 is TGCGCCAGCAGCGATCCCTGGGACAGGGACCCCGAAAGGGTTATGAACACTGAAGCTTTCTTT.

J is TRBJ2-2 and V is TRBV6-5; possibly TRBD2 for D (5 bases). V lost 6 bases and J 5 bases, leaving 16 bases between the germline ends. Germline CDR1 reads MNHEY; CDR2 reads SVGAGI. The CDR3 runs 15 residues. DNA of the CDR3: TGTGCCAGCAGGGATCCTCGGGGTCGGACCGGGGAGCTGTTTTTT. Translated: CASRDPRGRTGELFF.

This chain links TRBV5-1 with TRBJ1-1; D gene ambiguous. The CDR3 has 11 residues. Germline values: CDR1 SGHRS, CDR2 YFSETQ. Trimming stripped 3 bases from V and 4 bases from J, with 4 bases between. The CDR3 is CASSSTTEAFF. The CDR3 bases are TGCGCCAGCAGCTCTACCACTGAAGCTTTCTTT.

The V call is TRBV6-5, the J call TRBJ1-1; D ambiguous. The CDR3 totals 15 residues. Germline loops: CDR1 MNHEY, CDR2 SVGAGI. Trimming cost V 0 bases and J 6 bases, with 14 bases left between them. The CDR3 loop is CASSYSALGRAEAFF. DNA of the CDR3: TGTGCCAGCAGTTACTCGGCCCTTGGGCGCGCTGAAGCTTTCTTT.

V gene TRBV5-1 combines with J gene TRBJ2-3, with 9 bases aligning to TRBD1. Germline assignment: CDR1 SGHRS and CDR2 YFSETQ. The CDR3 contains 15 residues. V trimming: 0 bases; J trimming: 7 bases; junction bases outside the gene matches: 6. The CDR3 reads CASSLEGTGRYTQYF. The DNA of the CDR3 is TGCGCCAGCAGCTTGGAGGGGACAGGGAGGTATACGCAGTATTTT.

In DNA form, the CDR3 reads TGTGCCAGCACCTTGAACGGTTTAGCTTTCTTT. This encodes CASTLNGLAFF. The V and J genes are TRBV28 and TRBJ1-1; D ambiguous. CDR1 MDHEN and CDR2 SYDVKM come from the germline V gene. V dropped 7 bases and J dropped 10 bases, with 13 bases sitting between them. CDR3 size: 11 residues.

The chain combines TRBV27 with TRBJ1-5; D is unclear. The CDR3 extends over 15 amino acids. Germline loops: CDR1 MNHEY, CDR2 SMNVEV (reference sequence). The ends were cut back, 5 bases at V and 6 bases at J, with 17 bases in the middle. In DNA form, the CDR3 reads TGTGCCAGCAGTGAACTCGGGAGGTTTACTCAGCCCCAGCATTTT. Amino acids: CASSELGRFTQPQHF.

This chain uses TRBV30 with TRBJ1-1; D unclear. The CDR3 contains 14 residues. V lost 1 base to trimming and J lost 5 bases, with 14 bases between them. Germline V lookup: CDR1 GTSNPN, CDR2 SVGIG (reference sequence). Here the CDR3 DNA reads TGTGCCTGGAGTGCGTTATCCCCGGGGACTGAAGCTTTCTTT. It encodes CAWSALSPGTEAFF. The full variable domain, in which reference TRBV30 and TRBJ1-1 provide the parts outside the CDR3, is SQTIHQWPATLVQPVGSPLSLECTVEGTSNPNLYWYRQAAGRGLQLLFYSVGIGQISSEVPQNLSASRPQDRQFILSSKKLLLSDSGFYLCAWSALSPGTEAFFGQGTRLTVV.

The chain links TRBV7-9 to TRBJ2-1; possibly TRBD2 for D (6 bases). V was clipped by 5 bases and J by 0 bases, with 14 bases between them. The CDR3 totals 16 residues. Germline V lookup: CDR1 SEHNR, CDR2 FQNEAQ (reference sequence). The CDR3 is CASSRGLGGSYNEQFF. The CDR3 nucleotides read TGTGCCAGCAGCCGGGGACTGGGGGGCTCCTACAATGAGCAGTTCTTC.

The chain is built from TRBV2 and TRBJ2-7; weak D call: TRBD2 (5 bases). Germline assignment: CDR1 SNHLY and CDR2 FYNNEI. The CDR3 covers 14 residues. Trimming stripped 2 bases from V and 6 bases from J, with 14 bases between. The CDR3 bases are TGTGCCAGCAGTGAACTAGCCCTTCCTGGCGAGCAGTACTTC. It codes for CASSELALPGEQYF.

The V call is TRBV12-3 or TRBV12-4, the J call TRBJ1-6; D perhaps matches TRBD1 (6 bases). This CDR3 is built from 12 residues. The ends were cut back, 4 bases at V and 9 bases at J, with 7 bases in the middle. The CDR3 bases are TGTGCCAGCAGTTCAGGGGTTTCACCCCTCCACTTT. This translates into CASSSGVSPLHF.

This clone showed up just once. V usage is TRBV5-4 and J usage is TRBJ2-7; possible D gene TRBD1, 5 bases. The V and J ends lost 4 bases and 6 bases respectively, with 26 bases between them. Germline CDR1 reads SGHNT; CDR2 reads YYREEE (reference sequence). The CDR3 is 17 residues long. The chain's CDR3 is CASSLSVDRAGSGEQYF. The CDR3, as DNA: TGTGCCAGCAGCCTTAGTGTTGACAGAGCTGGTTCTGGCGAGCAGTACTTC.

The CDR3 region is CSASRPADFAIYNEQFF. The CDR3, as DNA: TGCAGTGCGAGTCGGCCCGCGGACTTCGCAATTTACAATGAGCAGTTCTTC. The chain joins TRBV20-1 to TRBJ2-1; the D gene is possibly TRBD2 (5 bases). Trimming took off 6 bases at V and 4 bases at J, with 25 bases between the two ends. Germline V CDR1 and CDR2: DFQATT, SNEGSKA (reference sequence). This CDR3 region has 17 residues.

The chain uses TRBV19 and TRBJ1-1; 8 bases fit TRBD1. J gave up 7 bases and V 6 bases, and 10 bases lay outside the gene matches. Germline CDR1 reads LNHDA; CDR2 reads SQIVND (reference sequence). The CDR3 length is 14 residues. CDR3 in amino acids: CASSRTGLKGEAFF. The CDR3, as DNA: TGTGCCAGTAGCCGGACAGGGTTGAAGGGTGAAGCTTTCTTT.

Comments on this clone: Other nucleotide sequences from this sample produce the same CDR3. The J gene is TRBJ1-2, the V gene TRBV5-4; no firm D call. The CDR3 extends over 13 amino acids. Looked up from germline, CDR1 is SGHNT and CDR2 is YYREEE (reference sequence). The V gene lost 4 bases and the J gene lost 4 bases, with 11 bases spanning the gap. The DNA for the CDR3 is TGTGCCAGCAGCGTTACCGGGTCCTATGGCTACACCTTC. It codes for CASSVTGSYGYTF. The whole variable domain, filled in from reference TRBV5-4 and TRBJ1-2, reads ETGVTQSPTHLIKTRGQQVTLRCSSQSGHNTVSWYQQALGQGPQFIFQYYREEENGRGNFPPRFSGLQFPNYSSELNVNALELDDSALYLCASSVTGSYGYTFGSGTRLTVV.

This rearrangement joins TRBV4-1 to TRBJ2-7; TRBD2 is a possible D gene (7 bases). The CDR3 length is 17 residues. Per the germline V gene, CDR1 is MGHRA and CDR2 is YSYEKL. Trimming removed 0 bases at V and 0 bases at J, with 15 bases between. In nucleotides, the CDR3 is TGCGCCAGCAGCCAAGAATTTCTAGCGGACAGCTCCTACGAGCAGTACTTC. This encodes CASSQEFLADSSYEQYF.

In this sample, this clone turned up a few times. The gene calls are TRBV6-6 and TRBJ1-4; 11 positions match TRBD1. The CDR3 runs 16 residues. From germline, CDR1 is MNHNY and CDR2 SVGAGI (reference sequence). With 7 bases clipped from V and 5 bases from J, the junction kept 9 bases outside the gene matches. CDR3 DNA sequence: TGTGCCAGCAAACCCCGGACAGGGGGCAGGAATGAAAAACTGTTTTTT. Its protein product is CASKPRTGGRNEKLFF.

The gene calls are TRBV5-6 and TRBJ2-1; 9 nucleotides align to TRBD1. The junction had 7 bases not matched to a gene; V was cut back by 3 bases and J by 9 bases. This CDR3 has 14 residues. Germline V CDR1 and CDR2: SGHDT, YYEEEE. CDR3 coding DNA: TGTGCCAGCAGCTGGGGACAGGGACTGAGTGAGCAGTTCTTC. This encodes CASSWGQGLSEQFF.

The table lists this clone with a few counts. The rearrangement uses TRBV4-2 and TRBJ1-1; 8 bases fit TRBD1. The germline CDR1 and CDR2 sequences are LGHNA and YNFKEQ. The CDR3 consists of 16 residues. J was trimmed by 0 bases and V by 1 base; bases with no gene match: 4. The CDR3 here is CASSQGTGLMNTEAFF. CDR3 in DNA: TGTGCCAGCAGCCAAGGGACAGGGCTGATGAACACTGAAGCTTTCTTT.

V gene TRBV9 combines with J gene TRBJ2-2; 15 positions match TRBD2. The trim removed 3 bases at V and 3 bases at J, leaving 12 bases unmatched. The CDR3 is 20 residues long. Germline loops: CDR1 SGDLS, CDR2 YYNGEE. The CDR3 sequence is CASSDNPGLAGGSDTGELFF. CDR3 in DNA: TGTGCCAGCAGCGACAACCCGGGACTAGCGGGAGGATCGGACACCGGGGAGCTGTTTTTT.